Presented here are 12 T cell receptor beta chains from one specimen sequenced in a study of human T cells and chemical hapten exposure. TCRdb analysed the RACE reads with MiXCR anew, one entry per CDR3 protein. The table records 34,000 or so distinct CDR3 sequences, around a tenth of them present only once. Specified time point: pre-sensitization, week 0. Treatment in this sample: therapeutic diphenylcyclopropenone sensitization with weekly scalp DPC. Extraction yielded total RNA from whole blood (unfractionated). The sequencing here drew on whole blood, taken in connection with sensitization to the hapten diphenylcyclopropenone (DPC). The receptors stem from a man between 45 and 60 years old with alopecia areata. Some clones in this sample may be carry-over from other donors' samples.

The chain links TRBV12-3 or TRBV12-4 to TRBJ1-6; the match to TRBD1 covers 9 bases. The J segment lost 7 bases and the V segment lost 3 bases, leaving 7 bases of the junction unmatched. The CDR3 covers 16 residues. DNA of the CDR3: TGTGCCAGCAGTTTTACGGGACAGGGCAGGAATTCACCCCTCCACTTT. Residues: CASSFTGQGRNSPLHF.

Only a few counts were recorded for this clonotype. The chain couples TRBV28 to TRBJ2-7; 8 bases align to TRBD1. V shed 5 bases, J shed 0 bases, and the junction held 9 bases outside the gene matches. This CDR3 is built from 16 residues. Germline CDR1 and CDR2: MDHEN and SYDVKM. The CDR3, as DNA: TGTGCCAGCAGTCCAGGGGGCCCTTTCCTCTCCTACGAGCAGTACTTC. It encodes CASSPGGPFLSYEQYF.

As regards this clonotype: This may arise from a read error, as a much more abundant clone is one base away. The V call is TRBV12-3 or TRBV12-4, the J call TRBJ2-7; 8 nucleotides agree with TRBD1. This CDR3 has 14 residues. CDR3 in DNA: TGTGCCAGCAGTTTAATAACAGGGGGACGCGAGCCGTACTTC. It is translated as CASSLITGGREPYF.

This clonotype was found a few times. This chain links TRBV29-1 with TRBJ1-6, with a weak D call TRBD1 (5 bases). The V gene lost 7 bases and the J gene lost 13 bases, with 11 bases spanning the gap. This CDR3 comprises 10 residues. Germline V gene data show CDR1 as SQVTM and CDR2 as ANQGSEA. The CDR3 here is CSEARDPLHF. In DNA, the CDR3 is TGCAGCGAGGCCCGGGACCCCCTCCACTTT. Full variable domain (missing parts from reference TRBV29-1 and TRBJ1-6): SAVISQKPSRDICQRGTSLTIQCQVDSQVTMMFWYRQQPGQSLTLIATANQGSEATYESGFVIDKFPISRPNLTFSTLTVSNMSPEDSSIYLCSEARDPLHFGNGTRLTVT.

In this sample, this clonotype turned up many times. J is TRBJ2-7 and V is TRBV27; D is perhaps TRBD2 (6 bases). Trimming removed 7 bases from V and 7 bases from J, with 20 bases in between. The CDR3 is 14 residues long. The germline CDR1 and CDR2 sequences are MNHEY and SMNVEV (reference sequence). The CDR3 coding sequence is TGTGCCAGCAATCCCGAGGGCCCAGGAGGGGAGCAGTACTTC. Translated, it gives CASNPEGPGGEQYF.

This clonotype has at least ten counts. The chain joins TRBV28 to TRBJ2-4, with D unclear. The germline V and J ends were trimmed by 6 bases and 0 bases, with 12 bases remaining between them. The CDR3 length is 15 residues. From germline, CDR1 is MDHEN and CDR2 SYDVKM. CDR3 coding DNA: TGTGCCAGCAGGTCGAGTGGATTAGCCAAAAACATTCAGTACTTC. This sequence encodes CASRSSGLAKNIQYF.

This clonotype was seen many times. V usage is TRBV29-1 and J usage is TRBJ1-2, with TRBD1 matching 8 bases. Germline V gives CDR1 SQVTM, CDR2 ANQGSEA. The CDR3 extends over 15 amino acids. Trimming cost V 7 bases and J 6 bases; bases outside gene matches: 16. CDR3 residues: CSGGRQGAVRDGYTF. The CDR3 coding sequence is TGCAGCGGCGGACGTCAGGGGGCTGTTCGGGATGGCTACACCTTC.

This clonotype turned up a few times. The CDR3 DNA reads TGTGCCAGCAGCTTCTATCATGGGCACCTCTACAATGAGCAGTTCTTC. It encodes CASSFYHGHLYNEQFF. The chain has TRBV7-9 and TRBJ2-1; D not certain. Germline CDR1 SEHNR, CDR2 FQNEAQ (reference sequence). With 3 bases removed from V and 3 bases from J, the gap between germline ends came to 15 bases. CDR3 size: 16 residues.

This clonotype was picked up a small number of times. The DNA for the CDR3 is TGTGCCAGCAGCTTAGAGGGCTTTCCCTACGAGCAGTACTTC. Translating gives CASSLEGFPYEQYF. This chain uses TRBV7-9 with TRBJ2-7; no firm D call. V shed 1 base and J shed 2 bases, with 9 bases lying between them. CDR1 and CDR2 from the germline V gene are SEHNR and FQNEAQ (reference sequence). CDR3 length: 14 amino acids.

This clonotype occurred a few times. The chain has TRBV28 and TRBJ1-2; the D gene is possibly TRBD1 (5 bases). Germline V gives CDR1 MDHEN, CDR2 SYDVKM. The CDR3 extends over 12 amino acids. Trimming left V 8 bases short and J 4 bases short, with 11 bases between. CDR3 residues: CASGGAPYGYTF. The CDR3 DNA sequence: TGTGCCAGCGGAGGGGCGCCCTATGGCTACACCTTC.

V usage is TRBV19 and J usage is TRBJ1-3; maybe TRBD1 (5 bases). Germline CDR1 LNHDA, CDR2 SQIVND (reference sequence). The CDR3 runs to 14 residues. V lost 8 bases to trimming and J lost 0 bases, with 11 bases between them. Written as DNA, the CDR3 is TGTGCCAGTCTTAAGGACACCTCTGGAAACACCATATATTTT. Encoded protein: CASLKDTSGNTIYF. The full variable domain, in which reference TRBV19 and TRBJ1-3 provide the parts outside the CDR3, is DGGITQSPKYLFRKEGQNVTLSCEQNLNHDAMYWYRQDPGQGLRLIYYSQIVNDFQKGDIAEGYSVSREKKESFPLTVTSAQKNPTAFYLCASLKDTSGNTIYFGEGSWLTVV.

At least ten counts were recorded for this clonotype. V usage is TRBV9 and J usage is TRBJ1-6, with D maybe TRBD1 (5 bases). Germline assignment: CDR1 SGDLS and CDR2 YYNGEE. The CDR3 consists of 15 residues. Trimming pared 3 bases from V and 7 bases from J, leaving 14 bases between. The CDR3 region is CASSAGGVENSPLHF. The CDR3 bases are TGTGCCAGCAGCGCCGGGGGGGTTGAGAATTCACCCCTCCACTTT. Supplemented by reference TRBV9 and TRBJ1-6, the full variable domain reads DSGVTQTPKHLITATGQRVTLRCSPRSGDLSVYWYQQSLDQGLQFLIQYYNGEERAKGNILERFSAQQFPDLHSELNLSSLELGDSALYFCASSAGGVENSPLHFGNGTRLTVT.